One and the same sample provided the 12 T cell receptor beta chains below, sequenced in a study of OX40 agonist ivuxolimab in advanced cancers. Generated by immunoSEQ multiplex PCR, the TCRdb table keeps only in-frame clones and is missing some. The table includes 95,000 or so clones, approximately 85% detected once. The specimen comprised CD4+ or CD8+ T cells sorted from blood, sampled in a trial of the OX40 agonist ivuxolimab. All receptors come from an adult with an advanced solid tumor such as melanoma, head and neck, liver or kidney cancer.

This chain's CDR3 is CASRDTYYNEQFF. The CDR3 DNA reads TGTGCCAGCAGGGACACGTACTACAATGAGCAGTTCTTC. The chain is built from TRBV7-9 and TRBJ2-1; maybe TRBD1 (5 bases). The CDR3 covers 13 residues. V shed 6 bases and J shed 3 bases, with 9 bases lying between them. From germline, CDR1 is SEHNR and CDR2 FQNEAQ (reference sequence).

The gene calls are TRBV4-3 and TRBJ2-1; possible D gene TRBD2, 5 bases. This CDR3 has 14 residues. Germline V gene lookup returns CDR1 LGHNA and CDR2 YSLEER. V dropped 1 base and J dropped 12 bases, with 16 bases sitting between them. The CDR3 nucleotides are TGCGCCAGCAGCCAAGGGCAGGCCACAAGCGGGCAGTTCTTC. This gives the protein CASSQGQATSGQFF.

CDR3 coding DNA: TGTGCCAGCACCCTACTCGGACAGGGGTCCCAGCCCCAGCATTTT. Amino acids: CASTLLGQGSQPQHF. This rearrangement joins TRBV2 to TRBJ1-5, with 9 bases fitting TRBD1. This CDR3 comprises 15 residues. V trimming: 7 bases; J trimming: 7 bases; junction bases outside the gene matches: 11. CDR1 SNHLY and CDR2 FYNNEI come from the germline V gene.

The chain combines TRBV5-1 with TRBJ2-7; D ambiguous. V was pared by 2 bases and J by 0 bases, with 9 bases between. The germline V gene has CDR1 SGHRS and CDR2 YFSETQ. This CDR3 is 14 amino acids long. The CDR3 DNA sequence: TGCGCCAGCAGCTTAACAGAGAGCTCCTACGAGCAGTACTTC. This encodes CASSLTESSYEQYF.

The CDR3 sequence: CASSRLAGVADTQYF. The CDR3 DNA reads as TGTGCCAGCAGTAGACTAGCGGGAGTTGCAGATACGCAGTATTTT. The V gene is TRBV7-2, the J gene TRBJ2-3, with 12 nucleotides matching TRBD2. The CDR3 loop spans 15 amino acids. V lost 6 bases, J lost 4 bases, and 5 bases stayed unmatched. CDR1 and CDR2 from the germline V gene are SGHTA and FQGNSA.

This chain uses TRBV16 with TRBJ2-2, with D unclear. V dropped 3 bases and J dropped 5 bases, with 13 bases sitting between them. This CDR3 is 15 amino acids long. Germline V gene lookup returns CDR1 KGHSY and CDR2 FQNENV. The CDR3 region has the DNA TGTGCCAGCAGCCAGGACGCCTTACATACCGGGGAGCTGTTTTTT. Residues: CASSQDALHTGELFF.

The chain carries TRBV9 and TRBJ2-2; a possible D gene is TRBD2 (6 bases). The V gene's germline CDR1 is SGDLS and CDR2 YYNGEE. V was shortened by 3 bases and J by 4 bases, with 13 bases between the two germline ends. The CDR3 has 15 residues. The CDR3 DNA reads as TGTGCCAGCAGCGCCCCCGGGACTCTCACCGGGGAGCTGTTTTTT. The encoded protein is CASSAPGTLTGELFF.

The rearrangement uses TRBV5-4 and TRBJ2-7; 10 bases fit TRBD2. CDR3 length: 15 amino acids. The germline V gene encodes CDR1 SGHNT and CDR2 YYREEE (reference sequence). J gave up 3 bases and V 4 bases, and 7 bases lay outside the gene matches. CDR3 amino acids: CASSHWTSGHYEQYF. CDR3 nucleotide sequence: TGTGCCAGCAGCCACTGGACTAGCGGTCACTACGAGCAGTACTTC.

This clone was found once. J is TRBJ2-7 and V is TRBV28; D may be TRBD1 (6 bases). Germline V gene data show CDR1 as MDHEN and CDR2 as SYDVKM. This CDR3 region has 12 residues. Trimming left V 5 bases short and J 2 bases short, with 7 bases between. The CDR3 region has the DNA TGTGCCAGCAGTGGGGGCCCCTACGAGCAGTACTTC. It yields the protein CASSGGPYEQYF.

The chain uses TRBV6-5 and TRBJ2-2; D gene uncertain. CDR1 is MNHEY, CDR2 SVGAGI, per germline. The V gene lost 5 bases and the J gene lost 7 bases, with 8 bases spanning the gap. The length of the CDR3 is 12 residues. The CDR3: CASSLMVGELFF. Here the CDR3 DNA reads TGTGCCAGCAGTCTAATGGTCGGGGAGCTGTTTTTT.

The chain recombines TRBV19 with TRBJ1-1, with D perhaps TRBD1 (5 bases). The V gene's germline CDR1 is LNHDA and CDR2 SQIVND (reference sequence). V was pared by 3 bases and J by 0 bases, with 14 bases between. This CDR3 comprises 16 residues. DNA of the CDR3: TGTGCCAGTAGTATCATCTCCCAGGGACTGAACACTGAAGCTTTCTTT. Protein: CASSIISQGLNTEAFF.

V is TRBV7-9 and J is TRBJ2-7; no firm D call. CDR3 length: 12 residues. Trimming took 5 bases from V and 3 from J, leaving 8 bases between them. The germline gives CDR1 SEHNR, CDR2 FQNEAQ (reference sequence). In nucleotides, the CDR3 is TGTGCCAGCAGCACACGGAGCTACGAGCAGTACTTC. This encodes CASSTRSYEQYF.